Sequencing of this T cell receptor beta chain was carried out in a study of T cells in Graves' hyperthyroidism and ophthalmopathy. Diagnosis relied on clinical symptoms, serum thyroxine and TRAb, thyroid ultrasound and orbital computed tomography. CDR1 is SEHNR and CDR2 is FQNEAQ in the germline V gene (reference sequence). The CDR3 has 13 amino acids. V was trimmed by 5 bases and J by 12 bases, leaving 14 bases between them. In its sample, this clonotype was seen many times. The antigen is not known. RNA transcripts gave rise to amplified TCR beta CDR3 regions. Carried out on the TCR CDR3, a first-round RT-PCR used the HTBI primer set. TCRdb reprocessed the multiplex PCR reads with MiXCR, giving one entry per CDR3 protein. The sample lists 750,000 to 950,000 distinct CDR3 sequences, over 35% occurring once. Study outcomes and limitations: Blood held most thyroid clonotypes expanded above 0.001 frequency. Through a model of 13 V-J features, ophthalmopathy was separated from stable hyperthyroidism.

The sample comprised blood. The TCR comes from a man aged 18 to 35 with Graves' hyperthyroidism. The J gene is TRBJ1-6, the V gene TRBV7-9, with a tentative D call TRBD1 (6 bases). CDR3 in DNA: TGTGCCAGCAGCGCCGACAGGTTGGGACCCCTCCACTTT. Protein product: CASSADRLGPLHF.